This T cell receptor (beta chain) was documented in a study of blood T cell repertoires in COVID-19. As for the study in general: Acute and convalescent COVID-19 samples came from the United States, Italy and Spain. PBMCs, B-cell-depleted T cells, or T cells provided the cDNA or gDNA that made up the material.

Some clones are missing from TCRdb's copy, which holds only in-frame ones; the method was immunoSEQ multiplex PCR. The data hold some 220,000 clones, with 70% to 90% observed a single time. The germline CDR1 and CDR2 sequences are SQVTM and ANQGSEA. The CDR3 totals 13 residues. Trimming took off 7 bases at V and 4 bases at J, with 16 bases between the two ends. This chain links TRBV29-1 with TRBJ2-5; D perhaps matches TRBD2 (7 bases). The clonotype was recovered from a woman in her late teens or twenties who had recovered from COVID-19. Source material: peripheral blood. As DNA, the CDR3 is TGCAGCGCCTTACAGGGAGGGTTAGAGACCCAGTACTTC. It yields the protein CSALQGGLETQYF.